This T cell receptor (beta chain) came from a study of human T cells and chemical hapten exposure (dated by TCRdb to the early 2020s). A note on the overall study: For sensitization, 2% DPC in acetone was applied to a 2 cm by 2 cm area of upper inner arm skin. The patient cohort, mostly female, included alopecia areata with under or over 50% scalp involvement, alopecia totalis and alopecia universalis. Libraries were pooled for sequencing, and per-sample TCR yields varied mainly because of small differences in library volumes within the pool. Patch testing was done on the upper back using Finn chambers containing 0.01% DPC, and results were scored after 6 days according to International Contact Dermatitis Research Group standards. Peripheral blood TCR repertoire changes were tracked in vivo in alopecia patients during primary and secondary sensitization to the hapten diphenylcyclopropenone (DPC). Blood samples were taken from patients before sensitization (week 0) and at 2, 6 and about 24 weeks after DPC sensitization. Throughout the study period of around 24 weeks, patients also received therapeutic DPC doses to the scalp every week. For TCR sequencing, blood came from approximately 29 alopecia patients at anywhere from one to four time points (pre-sensitization, 2, 6 and 24 weeks).

In the paper's terms, the time point label means: patch test 2, 6 weeks after DPC sensitization. The treatment or condition label of this sample denotes: therapeutic diphenylcyclopropenone sensitization with weekly scalp DPC. At every patch-test visit, the blood draw took place before the patch test was put on. Patients were eligible if aged 18 to 70, diagnosed with alopecia and judged suitable for DPC therapy, and pregnant patients were excluded. Total RNA was isolated from unfractionated whole blood collected in Tempus Blood RNA tubes. What the work shows at the level of the full study, not this receptor alone: Because every patient had alopecia, a presumed autoimmune disease, the patients' immune response might differ from that of healthy individuals. After repeated subsampling, the strength of the expansion versus patch-test correlation and the threshold at which it became significant changed. A positive correlation was found between the number of PT1 expanded TCRs and patch test score, with significance reached at thresholds 8, 16 and 32 but not 4. No change with DPC sensitization was found in the number of TCRs above 1 in 1000 frequency, and no evidence of global repertoire structure alterations was found. Significantly more large CDR3 similarity clusters were formed by expanded TCRs than by pre-sensitization or healthy control sets, consistent with antigen-driven responses.

This clonotype was seen more than once but under ten times. Its binding antigen is unknown. Nothing much larger sits one base from this clone, and base qualities are not available. The library was produced with RACE. Sequencing took place on a NextSeq 500. During library preparation, unique molecular identifiers were attached to individual cDNA molecules so that TCRs could be counted quantitatively and reproducibly. For every blood RNA sample, sequencing covered both the TCR alpha and TCR beta chains. Turning to the authors' computational methods: Samples had a median of around 92,000 TCRs, with a range from about 23,224 to 750,000. V, J and CDR3 annotation of the TCR reads was carried out using the Decombinator software suite. To make PS versus PT1 abundance plots, every sample was subsampled to the same number of TCRs (28,000). Expanded TCRs were defined as absent before sensitization and observed at least eight times at the 2-week time point. TCRdb handled the public reads itself, with Q25 trimming in fastp and clone calling in MiXCR, and kept productive beta chains. Each entry merges the rows of one CDR3 protein and shows their most common DNA and genes. It is TCRdb's table, rather than the study itself, that gives the V and J calls and clone size. The sample profile shows 90,000 to 110,000 distinct CDR3 sequences; 9.2% of them were found once. The ten largest clones capture approximately 3% of the sample.

V is cut back by 5 bases and J by 2 bases, with 5 bases in the junction unmatched. The germline V gene encodes CDR1 SGHAT and CDR2 FQNNGV. The CDR3 covers 14 residues, taking in both the cysteine and the phenylalanine. Of all the DNA, just the CDR3 is kept, 42 bases in frame from base 1. The sequence links TRBV11-2 to TRBJ2-5; the central 7 bases match TRBD1. Sequenced here: whole blood, sampled in connection with sensitization to the hapten diphenylcyclopropenone (DPC). This clonotype was sampled from a woman aged 40 to 50 with alopecia areata. Some clones in this sample may be carry-over from other donors' samples. The bases are TGTGCCAGCAGCAAAGGACAGGAGCAAGAGACCCAGTACTTC. Its translation is CASSKGQEQETQYF.